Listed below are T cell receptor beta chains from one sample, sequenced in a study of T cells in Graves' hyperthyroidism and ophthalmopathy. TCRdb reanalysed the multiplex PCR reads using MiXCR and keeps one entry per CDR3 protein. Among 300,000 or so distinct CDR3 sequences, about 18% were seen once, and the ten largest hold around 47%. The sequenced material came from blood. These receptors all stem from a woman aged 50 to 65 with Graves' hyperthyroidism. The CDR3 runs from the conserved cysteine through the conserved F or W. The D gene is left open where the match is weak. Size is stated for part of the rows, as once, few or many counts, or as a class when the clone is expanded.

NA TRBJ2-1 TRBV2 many TGTGCCAGTACGGTGGGACAATACAATGAGCAGTTCTTC CASTVGQYNEQFF
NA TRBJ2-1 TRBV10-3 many TGTGCCATCAGCTTCGACGCCGACAATGAGCAGTTCTTC CAISFDADNEQFF
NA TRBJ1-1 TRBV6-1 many TGTGCCAGCAGTTATCAAAATACGGCTTTCTTT CASSYQNTAFF
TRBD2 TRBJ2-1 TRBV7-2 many TGTGCCAGCAGCCGACTAGCGGGAGATTACAATGAGCAGTTCTTC CASSRLAGDYNEQFF
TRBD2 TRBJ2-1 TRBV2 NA TGTGCCAGCAGTGAAGCCACACTAGCGGGGGCTACCGGGCAGTTCTTC CASSEATLAGATGQFF
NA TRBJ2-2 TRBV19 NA TGTGCCAGTAGGGTCGGCGGGGAGCTGTTTTTT CASRVGGELFF
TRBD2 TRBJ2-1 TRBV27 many TGTGCCAGCAGATCGGGACTAGTGGGGTATGAGCAGTTCTTC CASRSGLVGYEQFF
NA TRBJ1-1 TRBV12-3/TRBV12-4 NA TGTGCCAGCAGTTTTGGATTTGAGGCAGGGGCCCCTGAAGCTTTCTTT CASSFGFEAGAPEAFF
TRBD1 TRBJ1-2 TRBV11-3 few TGTGCCAGCAGCACCGACAGGGGATATGGCTACACCTTC CASSTDRGYGYTF
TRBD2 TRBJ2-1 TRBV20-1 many TGCAGTGTCCAGACCTGGGGGACTAGCGGGAGGGGTGAGCAGTTCTTC CSVQTWGTSGRGEQFF
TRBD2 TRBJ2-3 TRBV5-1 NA TGCGCCAGCAGCTTGGGGCTAGCGGGGGCCCTTGCCACAGATACGCAGTATTTT CASSLGLAGALATDTQYF
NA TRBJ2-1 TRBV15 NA TGTGCCACCAGCAGAGAGAAAACAGGGTGGGGTGGGAATGAGCAGTTCTTC CATSREKTGWGGNEQFF
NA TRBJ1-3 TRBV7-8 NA TGTGCCAGCAGCTTATACCTCATCTCTGGAAACACCATATATTTT CASSLYLISGNTIYF
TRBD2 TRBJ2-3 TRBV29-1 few TGCAGCTCAGGACTAGGCACAGGCACAGATACGCAGTATTTT CSSGLGTGTDTQYF
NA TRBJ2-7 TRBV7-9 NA TGTGCCAGCATGGGGGGCGCCAAGCAGTACTTC CASMGGAKQYF
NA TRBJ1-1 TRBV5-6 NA TGTGCCAGCAGCCCTCGTCGGACAATGAACACTGAAGCTTTCTTT CASSPRRTMNTEAFF
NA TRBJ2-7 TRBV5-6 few TGTGCCAGCAGCTTGGCGTTGGGAGACTACGAGCAGTACTTC CASSLALGDYEQYF
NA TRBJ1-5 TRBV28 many TGTGCCAGCAGTTTAATGTATCAGAGCAATCAGCCCCAGCATTTT CASSLMYQSNQPQHF
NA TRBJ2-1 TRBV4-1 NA TGCGCCAGCAGCCAAGAGGGGGCCCGGGGGAATGAGCAGTTCTTC CASSQEGARGNEQFF
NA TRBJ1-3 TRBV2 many TGTGCCAGCAGCACTGTCGACAGGCTGACCTCTGGAAACACCATATATTTT CASSTVDRLTSGNTIYF
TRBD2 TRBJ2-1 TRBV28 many TGTGCCAGCAGCTCCAGACTAGCTAGTCAGTTCTTC CASSSRLASQFF
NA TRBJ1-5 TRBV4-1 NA TGCGCCAGCAGCCAAGACCAGGGGCGACATCAGCCCCAGCATTTT CASSQDQGRHQPQHF
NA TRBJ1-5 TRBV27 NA TGTGCCAGCAGTACCGCCCAGCAGCCCCAGCATTTT CASSTAQQPQHF
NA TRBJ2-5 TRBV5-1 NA TGCGCCAGCAGCCTAAGTTCGGGGAGGGAGACCCAGTACTTC CASSLSSGRETQYF
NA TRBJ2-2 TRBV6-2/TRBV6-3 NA TGTGCCAGCAGGAGGGACGAAGGCACCGGGGAGCTGTTTTTT CASRRDEGTGELFF
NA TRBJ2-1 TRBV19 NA TGTGCCAGTAGTCCGCGACTAGGTCCCTACAATGAGCAGTTCTTC CASSPRLGPYNEQFF
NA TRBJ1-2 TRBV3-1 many TGTGCCAGCAGCCAATCGACAGGCCGCCTGGGGGGCTACACCTTC CASSQSTGRLGGYTF
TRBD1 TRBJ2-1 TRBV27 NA TGTGCCAGCAGGACGGGGACAGGGACTTGGAATGAGCAGTTCTTC CASRTGTGTWNEQFF
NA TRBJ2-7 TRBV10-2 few TGCGCCAGCAGTGAGTCGCTTGGCGGCTCCTACGAGCAGTACTTC CASSESLGGSYEQYF
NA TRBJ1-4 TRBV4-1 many TGCGCCAGCAGCCAAGATCCCAGCGCAGCAACTAATGAAAAACTGTTTTTT CASSQDPSAATNEKLFF
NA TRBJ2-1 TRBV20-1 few TGCAGTGCTAGAGGTGACAGCTACAATGAGCAGTTCTTC CSARGDSYNEQFF
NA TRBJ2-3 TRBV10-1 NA TGCGCCAGCAGTGAGAATCCTCAAGCGGCGCAGTATTTT CASSENPQAAQYF
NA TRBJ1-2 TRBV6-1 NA TGTGCCAGCAGTGATGGGGGGGTCTACTATGGCTACACCTTC CASSDGGVYYGYTF
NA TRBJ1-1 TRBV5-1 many TGTGCCAGCAGTTTTTTGGGCGGCAACACTGAAGCTTTCTTT CASSFLGGNTEAFF
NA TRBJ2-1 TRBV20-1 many TGCAGTGCTAAGCGGAACAATGAGCAGTTCTTC CSAKRNNEQFF
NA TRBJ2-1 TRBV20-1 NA TGCAGTGCGGTGGAGGGGACCCAGTTCTTC CSAVEGTQFF
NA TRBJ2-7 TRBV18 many TGTGCCAGCTCACCACCGGGGACACCCTACGAGCAGTACTTC CASSPPGTPYEQYF
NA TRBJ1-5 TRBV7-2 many TGTGCCAGCAGCTCCGTGGAGGGTAGCAATCAGCCCCAGCATTTT CASSSVEGSNQPQHF
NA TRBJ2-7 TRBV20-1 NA TGCAGTGCTAGGTACCCTCCAGTCGGCGAGCAGTACTTC CSARYPPVGEQYF
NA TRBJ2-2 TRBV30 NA TGTGCCTGGAGTCCACTAGCCGCCGGGGAGCTGTTTTTT CAWSPLAAGELFF
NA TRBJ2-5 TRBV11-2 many TGTGCCAGCAGCCCCCCGGGGGAGACCCAGTACTTC CASSPPGETQYF
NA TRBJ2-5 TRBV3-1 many TGTGCCAGCAGCCAAGATCACGGTAGCGGAGAGACCCAGTACTTC CASSQDHGSGETQYF
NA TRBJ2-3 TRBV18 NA TGTGCCAGCTCACCAACCCGCACAGATACGCAGTATTTT CASSPTRTDTQYF